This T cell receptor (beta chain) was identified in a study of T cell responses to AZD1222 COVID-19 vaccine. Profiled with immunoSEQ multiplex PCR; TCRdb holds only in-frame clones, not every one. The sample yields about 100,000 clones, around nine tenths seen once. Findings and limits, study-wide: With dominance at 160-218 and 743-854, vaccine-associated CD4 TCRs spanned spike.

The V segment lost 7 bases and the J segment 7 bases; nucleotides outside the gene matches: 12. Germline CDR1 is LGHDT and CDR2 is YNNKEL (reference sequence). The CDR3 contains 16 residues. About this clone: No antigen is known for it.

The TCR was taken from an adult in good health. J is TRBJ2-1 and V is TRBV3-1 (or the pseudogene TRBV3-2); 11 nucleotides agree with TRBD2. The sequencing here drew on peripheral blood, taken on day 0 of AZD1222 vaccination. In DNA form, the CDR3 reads TGTGCCAGCAACACCCTTTTAGCGGGAGGGCCAAATGAGCAGTTCTTC. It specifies CASNTLLAGGPNEQFF.